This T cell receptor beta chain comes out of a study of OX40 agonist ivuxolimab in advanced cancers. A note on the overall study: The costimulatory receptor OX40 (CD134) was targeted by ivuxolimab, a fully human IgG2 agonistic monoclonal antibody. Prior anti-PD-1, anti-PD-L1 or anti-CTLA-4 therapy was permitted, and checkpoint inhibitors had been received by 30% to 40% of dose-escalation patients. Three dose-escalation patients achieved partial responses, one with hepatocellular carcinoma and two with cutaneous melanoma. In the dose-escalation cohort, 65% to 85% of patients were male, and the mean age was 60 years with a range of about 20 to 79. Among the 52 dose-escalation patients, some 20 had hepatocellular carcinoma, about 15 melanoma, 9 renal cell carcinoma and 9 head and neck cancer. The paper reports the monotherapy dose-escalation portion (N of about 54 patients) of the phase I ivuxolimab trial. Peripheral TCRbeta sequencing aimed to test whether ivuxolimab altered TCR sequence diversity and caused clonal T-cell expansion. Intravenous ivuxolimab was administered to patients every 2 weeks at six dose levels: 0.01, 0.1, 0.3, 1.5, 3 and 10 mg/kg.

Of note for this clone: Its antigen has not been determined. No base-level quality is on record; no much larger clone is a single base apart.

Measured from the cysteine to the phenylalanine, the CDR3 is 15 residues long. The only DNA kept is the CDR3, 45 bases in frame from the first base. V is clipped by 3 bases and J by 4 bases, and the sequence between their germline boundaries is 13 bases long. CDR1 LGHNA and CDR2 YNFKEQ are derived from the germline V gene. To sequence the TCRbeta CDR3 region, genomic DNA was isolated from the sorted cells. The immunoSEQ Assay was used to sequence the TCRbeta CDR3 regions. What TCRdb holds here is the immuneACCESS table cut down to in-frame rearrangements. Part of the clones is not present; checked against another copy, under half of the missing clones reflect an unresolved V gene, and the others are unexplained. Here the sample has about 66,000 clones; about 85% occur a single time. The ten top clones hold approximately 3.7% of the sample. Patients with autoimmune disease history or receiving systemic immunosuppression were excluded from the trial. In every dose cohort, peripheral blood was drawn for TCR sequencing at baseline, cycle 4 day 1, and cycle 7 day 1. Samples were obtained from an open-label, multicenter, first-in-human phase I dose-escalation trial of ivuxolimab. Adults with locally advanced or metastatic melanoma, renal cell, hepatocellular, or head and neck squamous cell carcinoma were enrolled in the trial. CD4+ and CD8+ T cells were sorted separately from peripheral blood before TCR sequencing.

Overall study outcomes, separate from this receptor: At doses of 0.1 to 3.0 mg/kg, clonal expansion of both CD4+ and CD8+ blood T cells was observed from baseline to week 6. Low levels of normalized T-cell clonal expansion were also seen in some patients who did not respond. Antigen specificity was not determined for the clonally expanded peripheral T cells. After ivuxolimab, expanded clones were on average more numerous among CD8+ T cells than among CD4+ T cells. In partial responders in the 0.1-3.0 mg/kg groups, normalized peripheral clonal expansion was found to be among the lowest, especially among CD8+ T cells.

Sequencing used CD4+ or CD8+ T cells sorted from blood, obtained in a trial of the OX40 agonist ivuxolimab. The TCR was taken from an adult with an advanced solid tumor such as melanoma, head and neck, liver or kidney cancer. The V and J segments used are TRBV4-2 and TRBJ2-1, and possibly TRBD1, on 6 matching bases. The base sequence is TGTGCCAGCAGCCAGGACCGGGACATTTACAATGAGCAGTTCTTC. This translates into CASSQDRDIYNEQFF.